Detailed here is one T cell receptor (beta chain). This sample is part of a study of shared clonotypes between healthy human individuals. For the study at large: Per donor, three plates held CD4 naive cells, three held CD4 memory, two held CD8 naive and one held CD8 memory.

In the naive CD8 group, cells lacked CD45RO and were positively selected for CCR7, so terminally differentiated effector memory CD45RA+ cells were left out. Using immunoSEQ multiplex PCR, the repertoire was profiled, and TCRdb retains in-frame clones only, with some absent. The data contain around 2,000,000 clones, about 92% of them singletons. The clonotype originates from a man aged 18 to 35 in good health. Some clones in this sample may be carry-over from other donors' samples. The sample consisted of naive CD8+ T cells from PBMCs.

CDR3 coding DNA: TGTGCCAGCAGCCCGACTACGGCCTACAATGAGCAGTTCTTC. Translated, it gives CASSPTTAYNEQFF. The rearrangement links TRBV6-5 to TRBJ2-1; possible D gene TRBD2, 5 bases. V dropped 6 bases and J dropped 2 bases, with 11 bases sitting between them. This CDR3 contains 14 residues. Germline V gene sequence: CDR1 MNHEY, CDR2 SVGAGI.